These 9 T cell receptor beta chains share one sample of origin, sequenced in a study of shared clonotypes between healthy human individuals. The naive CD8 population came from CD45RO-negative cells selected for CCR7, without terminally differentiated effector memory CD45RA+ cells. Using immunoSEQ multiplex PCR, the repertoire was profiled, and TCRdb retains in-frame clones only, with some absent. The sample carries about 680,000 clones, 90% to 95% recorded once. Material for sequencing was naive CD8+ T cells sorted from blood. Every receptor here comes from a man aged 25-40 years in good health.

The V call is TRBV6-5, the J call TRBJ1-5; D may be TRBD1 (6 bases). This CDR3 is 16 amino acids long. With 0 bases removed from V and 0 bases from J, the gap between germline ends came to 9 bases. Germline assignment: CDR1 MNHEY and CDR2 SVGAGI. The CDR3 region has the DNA TGTGCCAGCAGTTACTCGAGGACAGCTAGCAATCAGCCCCAGCATTTT. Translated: CASSYSRTASNQPQHF.

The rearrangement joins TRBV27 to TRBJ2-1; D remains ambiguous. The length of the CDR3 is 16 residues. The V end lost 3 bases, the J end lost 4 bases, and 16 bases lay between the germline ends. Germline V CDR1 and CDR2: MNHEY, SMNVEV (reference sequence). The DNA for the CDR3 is TGTGCCAGCAGTTTCGGAGAGGCAGATGCTTACAATGAGCAGTTCTTC. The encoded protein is CASSFGEADAYNEQFF.

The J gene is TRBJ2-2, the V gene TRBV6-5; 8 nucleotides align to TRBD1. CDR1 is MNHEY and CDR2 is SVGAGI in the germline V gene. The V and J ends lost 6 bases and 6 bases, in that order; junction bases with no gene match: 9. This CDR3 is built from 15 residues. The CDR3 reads CASSLQGVLPGELFF. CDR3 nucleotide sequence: TGTGCCAGCAGCTTACAGGGGGTCTTACCCGGGGAGCTGTTTTTT.

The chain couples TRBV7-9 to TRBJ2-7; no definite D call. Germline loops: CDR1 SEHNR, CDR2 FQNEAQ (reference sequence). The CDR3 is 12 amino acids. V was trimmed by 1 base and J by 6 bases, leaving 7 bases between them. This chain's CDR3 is CASSLGLSEQYF. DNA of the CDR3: TGTGCCAGCAGCTTAGGTCTCTCCGAGCAGTACTTC. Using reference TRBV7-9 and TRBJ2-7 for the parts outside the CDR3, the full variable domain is DTGVSQNPRHKITKRGQNVTFRCDPISEHNRLYWYRQTLGQGPEFLTYFQNEAQLEKSRLLSDRFSAERPKGSFSTLEIQRTEQGDSAMYLCASSLGLSEQYFGPGTRLTVT.

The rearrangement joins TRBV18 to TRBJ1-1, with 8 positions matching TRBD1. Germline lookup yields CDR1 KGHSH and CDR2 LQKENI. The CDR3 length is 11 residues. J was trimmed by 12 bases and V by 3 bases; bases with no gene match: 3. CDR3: CASSPGQGTFF. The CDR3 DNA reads TGTGCCAGCTCACCCGGACAGGGAACTTTCTTT.

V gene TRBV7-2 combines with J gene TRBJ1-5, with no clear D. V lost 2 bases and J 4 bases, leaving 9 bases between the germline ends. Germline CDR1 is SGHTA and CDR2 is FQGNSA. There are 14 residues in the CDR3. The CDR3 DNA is TGTGCCAGCAGCTTACTCCCCGGGAATCAGCCCCAGCATTTT. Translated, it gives CASSLLPGNQPQHF.

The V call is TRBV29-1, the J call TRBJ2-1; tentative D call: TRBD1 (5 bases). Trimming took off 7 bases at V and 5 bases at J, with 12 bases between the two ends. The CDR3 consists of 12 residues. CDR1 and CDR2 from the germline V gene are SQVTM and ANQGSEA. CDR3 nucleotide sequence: TGCAGCGCTCAAGGACAACACAATGAGCAGTTCTTC. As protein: CSAQGQHNEQFF.

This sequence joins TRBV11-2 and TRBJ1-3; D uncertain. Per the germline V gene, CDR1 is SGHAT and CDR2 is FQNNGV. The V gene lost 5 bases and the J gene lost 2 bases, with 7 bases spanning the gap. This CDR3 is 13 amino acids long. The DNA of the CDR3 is TGTGCCAGCAGCGTGATACCTGGAAACACCATATATTTT. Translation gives CASSVIPGNTIYF.

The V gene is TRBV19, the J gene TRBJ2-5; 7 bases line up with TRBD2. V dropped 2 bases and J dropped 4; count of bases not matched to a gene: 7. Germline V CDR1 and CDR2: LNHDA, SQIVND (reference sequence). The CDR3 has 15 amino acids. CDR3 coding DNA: TGTGCCAGTAGTATAATGGGAGGGCCATTAGAGACCCAGTACTTC. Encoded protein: CASSIMGGPLETQYF. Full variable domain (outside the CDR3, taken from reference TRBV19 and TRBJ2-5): DGGITQSPKYLFRKEGQNVTLSCEQNLNHDAMYWYRQDPGQGLRLIYYSQIVNDFQKGDIAEGYSVSREKKESFPLTVTSAQKNPTAFYLCASSIMGGPLETQYFGPGTRLLVL.